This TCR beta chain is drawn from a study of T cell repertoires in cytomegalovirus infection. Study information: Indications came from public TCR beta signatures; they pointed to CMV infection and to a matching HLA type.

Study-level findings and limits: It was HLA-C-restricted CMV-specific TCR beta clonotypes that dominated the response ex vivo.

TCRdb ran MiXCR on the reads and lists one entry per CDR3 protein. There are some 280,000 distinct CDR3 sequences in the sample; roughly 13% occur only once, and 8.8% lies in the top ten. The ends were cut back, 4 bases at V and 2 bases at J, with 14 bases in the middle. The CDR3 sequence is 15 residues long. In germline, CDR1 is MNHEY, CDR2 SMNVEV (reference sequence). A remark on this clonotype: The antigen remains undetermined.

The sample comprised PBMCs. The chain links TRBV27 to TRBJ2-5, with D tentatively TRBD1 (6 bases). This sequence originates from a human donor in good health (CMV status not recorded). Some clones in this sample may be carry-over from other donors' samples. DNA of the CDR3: TGTGCCAGCAGTTCAACGCAGGGGAAACAAGAGACCCAGTACTTC. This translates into CASSSTQGKQETQYF.